A selection of T cell receptor beta chains follows, all from one sample in a study of T cell repertoires in cytomegalovirus infection. One entry per CDR3 protein results from TCRdb running MiXCR on the reads. The profile covers around 140,000 distinct CDR3 sequences, with about 6% appearing a single time and 18% taken by the ten largest. The sequenced sample was PBMCs. Receptor source: a human donor in good health (CMV status not recorded). Some clones in this sample may be carry-over from other donors' samples. Each CDR3 is given with its conserved first and last residue. Each record gives: clone size, D gene, J gene, V gene, CDR3 protein, CDR3 DNA. D genes are given only for firm matches. Only part of the rows carry a size: once, few, many, or a class if the clone is expanded.

clone size: few; D gene: NA; J gene: TRBJ1-1; V gene: TRBV29-1; CDR3 protein: CSVHSRGDTEAFF; CDR3 DNA: TGCAGCGTTCATTCGCGAGGGGACACTGAAGCTTTCTTT
clone size: many; D gene: NA; J gene: TRBJ2-1; V gene: TRBV19; CDR3 protein: CASSMGHYNEQFF; CDR3 DNA: TGTGCCAGTAGTATGGGGCACTACAATGAGCAGTTCTTC
clone size: NA; D gene: NA; J gene: TRBJ1-2; V gene: TRBV4-3; CDR3 protein: CASSQDSGFSIYGYTF; CDR3 DNA: TGCGCCAGCAGCCAAGATTCAGGATTTTCCATCTATGGCTACACCTTC
clone size: many; D gene: TRBD1; J gene: TRBJ1-1; V gene: TRBV7-9; CDR3 protein: CASSSSGTANTEAFF; CDR3 DNA: TGTGCCAGCAGCAGCTCCGGGACAGCGAACACTGAAGCTTTCTTT
clone size: many; D gene: NA; J gene: TRBJ1-2; V gene: TRBV20-1; CDR3 protein: CSASRYQVQYGYTF; CDR3 DNA: TGCAGTGCTAGTAGGTACCAGGTCCAGTATGGCTACACCTTC
clone size: NA; D gene: NA; J gene: TRBJ1-2; V gene: TRBV19; CDR3 protein: CASGFPNYGYTF; CDR3 DNA: TGTGCCAGCGGCTTTCCCAACTATGGCTACACCTTC
clone size: few; D gene: TRBD1; J gene: TRBJ1-5; V gene: TRBV15; CDR3 protein: CATSSTGGGGNQPQHF; CDR3 DNA: TGTGCCACCAGCAGTACAGGGGGAGGGGGCAATCAGCCCCAGCATTTT
clone size: few; D gene: NA; J gene: TRBJ1-1; V gene: TRBV9; CDR3 protein: CASKRSESEAFF; CDR3 DNA: TGTGCGAGCAAACGCTCGGAGTCTGAAGCTTTCTTT
clone size: many; D gene: TRBD2; J gene: TRBJ2-3; V gene: TRBV7-2; CDR3 protein: CASSPQRGRWTDTQYF; CDR3 DNA: TGTGCCAGCAGTCCTCAGCGGGGGAGGTGGACAGATACGCAGTATTTT
clone size: NA; D gene: NA; J gene: TRBJ1-1; V gene: TRBV9; CDR3 protein: CASSVAANTEAFF; CDR3 DNA: TGTGCCAGCAGCGTAGCTGCCAACACTGAAGCTTTCTTT
clone size: NA; D gene: TRBD2; J gene: TRBJ2-3; V gene: TRBV20-1; CDR3 protein: CSATPGLAGGTGTDTQYF; CDR3 DNA: TGCAGTGCCACTCCGGGACTAGCGGGGGGGACCGGCACAGATACGCAGTATTTT